What follows describes a single T cell receptor (beta chain). Its target is unknown. CDR1 is DFQATT, CDR2 SNEGSKA, per germline (reference sequence). This CDR3 spans 10 amino acids. The data are from a study of T cell responses to AZD1222 COVID-19 vaccine. The repertoire was sequenced with immunoSEQ multiplex PCR; TCRdb's copy has only in-frame clones and lacks some. The sample yields about 150,000 clones, under 95% seen once. Notes on the study in general: AZD1222 recipients seropositive at baseline numbered only five to seven. Among the donors, most were white British and more were female, and clonal diversity was possibly underestimated. Spike-specific TCRs gained breadth and depth after people received two AZD1222 doses.

This chain uses TRBV20-1 with TRBJ1-2; D unresolved. This TCR came from an adult who received the AZD1222 COVID-19 vaccine. Sequencing used peripheral blood, obtained 28 days after the second AZD1222 dose. The CDR3, as DNA: TGCAACGGGAAGGGCTATGGCTACACCTTC. Translated, it gives CNGKGYGYTF.